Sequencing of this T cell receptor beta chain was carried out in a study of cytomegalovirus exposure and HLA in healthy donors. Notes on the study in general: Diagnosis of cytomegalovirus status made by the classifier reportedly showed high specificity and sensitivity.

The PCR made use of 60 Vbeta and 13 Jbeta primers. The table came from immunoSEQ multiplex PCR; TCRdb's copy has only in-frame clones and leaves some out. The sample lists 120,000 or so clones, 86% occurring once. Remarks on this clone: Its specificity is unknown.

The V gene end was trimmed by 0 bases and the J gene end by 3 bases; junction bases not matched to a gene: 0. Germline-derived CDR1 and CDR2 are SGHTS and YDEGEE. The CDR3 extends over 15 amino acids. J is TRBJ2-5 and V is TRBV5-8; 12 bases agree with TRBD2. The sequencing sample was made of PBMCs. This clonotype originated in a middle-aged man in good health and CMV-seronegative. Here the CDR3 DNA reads TGTGCCAGCAGCTTGGGGACTAGCGGGGAAGAGACCCAGTACTTC. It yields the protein CASSLGTSGEETQYF.